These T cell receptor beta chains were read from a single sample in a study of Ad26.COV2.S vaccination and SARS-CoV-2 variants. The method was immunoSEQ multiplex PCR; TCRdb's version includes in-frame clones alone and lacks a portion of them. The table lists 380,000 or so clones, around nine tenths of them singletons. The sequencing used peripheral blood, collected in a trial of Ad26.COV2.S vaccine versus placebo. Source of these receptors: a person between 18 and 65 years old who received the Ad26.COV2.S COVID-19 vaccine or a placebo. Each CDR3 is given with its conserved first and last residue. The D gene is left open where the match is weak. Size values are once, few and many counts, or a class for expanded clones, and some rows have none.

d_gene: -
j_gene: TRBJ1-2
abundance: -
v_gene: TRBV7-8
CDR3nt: TGTGCCAGCAGCCCCGGCGGGGACTATGGCTACACCTTC
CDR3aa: CASSPGGDYGYTF

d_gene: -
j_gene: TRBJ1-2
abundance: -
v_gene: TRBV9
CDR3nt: TGTGCCAGCAGGGAACAGGGCCGGGGCTACACCTTC
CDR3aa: CASREQGRGYTF

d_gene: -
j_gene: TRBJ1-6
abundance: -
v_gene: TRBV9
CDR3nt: TGTGCCAGCAGCGCGGCGGGAAATTTTTCACCCCTCCACTTT
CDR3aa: CASSAAGNFSPLHF

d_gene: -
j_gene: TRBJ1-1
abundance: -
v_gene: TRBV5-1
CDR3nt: TGCGCCAGCAGCTTTAACGTTAACGCTGAAGCTTTCTTT
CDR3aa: CASSFNVNAEAFF

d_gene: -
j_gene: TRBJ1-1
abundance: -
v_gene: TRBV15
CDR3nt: TGTGCCACCAGCAGAGTTGAATTCGGCCAAAACACTGAAGCTTTCTTT
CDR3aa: CATSRVEFGQNTEAFF

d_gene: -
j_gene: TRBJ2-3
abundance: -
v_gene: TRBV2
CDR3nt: TGTGCCAGCAGTGAAGGCGGGGGGACAGCAGATACGCAGTATTTT
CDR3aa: CASSEGGGTADTQYF

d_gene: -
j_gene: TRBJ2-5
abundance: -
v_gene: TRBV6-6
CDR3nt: TGTGCCAGCAGGGACAGTGCTTGGGAGACCCAGTACTTC
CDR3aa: CASRDSAWETQYF

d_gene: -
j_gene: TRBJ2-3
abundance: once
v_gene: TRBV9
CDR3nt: TGTGCCAGCAGCGTGAGTGGGGGCACAGATACGCAGTATTTT
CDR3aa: CASSVSGGTDTQYF

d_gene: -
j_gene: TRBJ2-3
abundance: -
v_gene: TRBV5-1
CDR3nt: TGCGCCAGCAGCTTAGGAACGGACGGGGATACGCAGTATTTT
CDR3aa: CASSLGTDGDTQYF

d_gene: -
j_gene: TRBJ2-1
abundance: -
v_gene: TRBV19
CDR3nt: TGTGCCAGTAGTATGCTGGCGGTGCAGTTCTTC
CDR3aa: CASSMLAVQFF

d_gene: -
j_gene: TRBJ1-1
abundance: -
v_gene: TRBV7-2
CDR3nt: TGTGCCAGCAGCTTAGCTCTGGGGGTCACTGAAGCTTTCTTT
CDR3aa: CASSLALGVTEAFF

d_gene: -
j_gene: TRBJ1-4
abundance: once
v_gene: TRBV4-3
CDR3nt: TGCGCCAGCAGCCAAGCTCGACAGCCTAATGAAAAACTGTTTTTT
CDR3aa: CASSQARQPNEKLFF

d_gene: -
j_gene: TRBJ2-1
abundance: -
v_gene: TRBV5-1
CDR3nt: TGCGCCAGCAGCGGCAGTGGGGGGTCTTCGATCGCGTTCGAGCAGTTCTTC
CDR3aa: CASSGSGGSSIAFEQFF

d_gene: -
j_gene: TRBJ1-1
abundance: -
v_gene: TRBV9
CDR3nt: TGTGCCAGCAGCGTAGCAGCAGGCCTGAACACTGAAGCTTTCTTT
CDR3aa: CASSVAAGLNTEAFF

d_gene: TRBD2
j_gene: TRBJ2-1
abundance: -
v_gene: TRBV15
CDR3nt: TGTGCCACCAGCAGCTCCAGCGGGGGGGCCAATGAGCAGTTCTTC
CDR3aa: CATSSSSGGANEQFF

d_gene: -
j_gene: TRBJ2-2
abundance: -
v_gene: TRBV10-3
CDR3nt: TGTGCCATCAGTGAGGGGACCGGGGAGCTGTTTTTT
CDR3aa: CAISEGTGELFF

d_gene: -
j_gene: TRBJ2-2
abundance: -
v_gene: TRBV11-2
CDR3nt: TGTGCCAGCAGCCTTACAGGGACCGGGGAGCTGTTTTTT
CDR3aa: CASSLTGTGELFF

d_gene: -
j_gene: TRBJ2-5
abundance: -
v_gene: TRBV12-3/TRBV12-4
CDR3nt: TGTGCCAGCAGACCAGGGGAGGATGAGACCCAGTACTTC
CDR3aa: CASRPGEDETQYF

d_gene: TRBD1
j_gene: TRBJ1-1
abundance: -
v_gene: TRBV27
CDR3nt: TGTGCCAGCAGGGCCAGGGGGCACCTTACAGTACCTGTGAACACTGAAGCTTTCTTT
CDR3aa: CASRARGHLTVPVNTEAFF

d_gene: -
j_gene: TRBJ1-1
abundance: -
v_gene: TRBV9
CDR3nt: TGTGCCAGCAGCGCCCAACAAGAAACTGAAGCTTTCTTT
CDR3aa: CASSAQQETEAFF